This T cell receptor (beta chain) was documented in a study of blood T cells in healthy people across ages. Primed by a sample-barcoded 5' primer and a J-beta primer mix, a second PCR proceeded for about 6 to 12 cycles. Using its own MiXCR run on the 5' RACE reads, TCRdb lists one record per CDR3 protein. The table lists about 500,000 distinct CDR3 sequences, 24% of them singletons. Per germline, CDR1 ENHRY and CDR2 SYGVKD. The CDR3 loop spans 15 amino acids. Trimming removed 0 bases at V and 4 bases at J, with 12 bases between. The data also belong to a second study, concerning T cells of mothers and their children. From that study: Nine systemically healthy Caucasian donors: three mothers, six children.

The sequence came from a boy aged 5 to 17 in good health. This rearrangement joins TRBV10-3 to TRBJ1-2, with a tentative D call TRBD1 (5 bases). The sample comprised blood. CDR3 region: CAISESSGRPYGYTF. The CDR3 DNA is TGTGCCATCAGTGAGTCATCGGGGCGTCCCTATGGCTACACCTTC.